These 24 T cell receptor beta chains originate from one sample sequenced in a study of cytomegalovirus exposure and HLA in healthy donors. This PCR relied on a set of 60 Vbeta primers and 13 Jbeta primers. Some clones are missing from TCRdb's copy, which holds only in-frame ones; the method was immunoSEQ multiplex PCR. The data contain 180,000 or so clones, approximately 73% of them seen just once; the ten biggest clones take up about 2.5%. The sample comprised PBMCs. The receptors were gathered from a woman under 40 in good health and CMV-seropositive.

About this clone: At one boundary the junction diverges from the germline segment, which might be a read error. CDR3 loop: CAVRQMNEQFF. The CDR3, as DNA: TGTGCCGTCAGACAGATGAATGAGCAGTTCTTC. This chain uses TRBV10-3 with TRBJ2-1, with a weak D call TRBD1 (5 bases). Germline V gives CDR1 ENHRY, CDR2 SYGVKD. The CDR3 extends over 11 amino acids.

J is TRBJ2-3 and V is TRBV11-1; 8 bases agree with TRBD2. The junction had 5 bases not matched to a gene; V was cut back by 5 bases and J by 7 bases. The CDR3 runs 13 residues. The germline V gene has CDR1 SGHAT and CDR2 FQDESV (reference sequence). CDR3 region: CASSERTSYTQYF. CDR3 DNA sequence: TGTGCCAGCAGCGAAAGGACTAGCTATACGCAGTATTTT.

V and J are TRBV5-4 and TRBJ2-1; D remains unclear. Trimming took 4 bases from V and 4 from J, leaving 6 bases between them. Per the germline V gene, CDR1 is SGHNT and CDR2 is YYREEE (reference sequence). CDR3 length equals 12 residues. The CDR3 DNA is TGTGCCAGCAGCCCTACTTACAATGAGCAGTTCTTC. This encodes CASSPTYNEQFF.

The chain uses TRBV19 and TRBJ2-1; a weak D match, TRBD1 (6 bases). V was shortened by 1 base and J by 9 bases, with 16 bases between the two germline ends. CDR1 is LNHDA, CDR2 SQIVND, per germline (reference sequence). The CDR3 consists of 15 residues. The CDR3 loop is CASSIGTGTISEQFF. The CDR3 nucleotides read TGTGCCAGTAGTATAGGAACCGGGACAATAAGTGAGCAGTTCTTC.

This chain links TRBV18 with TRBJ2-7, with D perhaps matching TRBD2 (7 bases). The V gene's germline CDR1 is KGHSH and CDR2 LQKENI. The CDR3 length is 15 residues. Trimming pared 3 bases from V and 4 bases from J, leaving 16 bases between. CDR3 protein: CASSPGRGLRYEQYF. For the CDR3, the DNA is TGTGCCAGCTCACCGGGGCGGGGGCTAAGATACGAGCAGTACTTC.

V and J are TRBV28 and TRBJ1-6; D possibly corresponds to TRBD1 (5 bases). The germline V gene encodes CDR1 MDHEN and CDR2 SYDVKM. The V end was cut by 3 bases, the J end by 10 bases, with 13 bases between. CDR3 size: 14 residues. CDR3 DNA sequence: TGTGCCAGCAGTTTTTTGGGACTTAACTCACCCCTCCACTTT. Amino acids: CASSFLGLNSPLHF.

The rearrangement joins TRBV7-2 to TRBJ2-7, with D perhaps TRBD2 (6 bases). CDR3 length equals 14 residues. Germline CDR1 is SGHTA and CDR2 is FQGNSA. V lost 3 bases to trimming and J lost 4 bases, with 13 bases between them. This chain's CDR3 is CASSFAFSGYEQYF. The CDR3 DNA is TGTGCCAGCAGCTTTGCCTTTAGCGGATACGAGCAGTACTTC.

As DNA, the CDR3 is TGTGCCCCTGGGCAGGGGTTGACTGGAAACACCATATATTTT. Its translation: CAPGQGLTGNTIYF. The chain joins TRBV6-5 to TRBJ1-3, with D maybe TRBD1 (6 bases). Deletions cut 11 bases from V and 2 bases from J, with 16 bases between. Germline V gives CDR1 MNHEY, CDR2 SVGAGI. The CDR3 covers 14 residues.

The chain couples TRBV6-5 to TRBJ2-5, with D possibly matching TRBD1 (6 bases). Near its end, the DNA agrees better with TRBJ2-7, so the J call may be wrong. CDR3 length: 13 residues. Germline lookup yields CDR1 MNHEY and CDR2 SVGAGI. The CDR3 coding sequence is TGTGCCAGCAGTTACCGGACAGAGAACGAGCAGTACTTC. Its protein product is CASSYRTENEQYF.

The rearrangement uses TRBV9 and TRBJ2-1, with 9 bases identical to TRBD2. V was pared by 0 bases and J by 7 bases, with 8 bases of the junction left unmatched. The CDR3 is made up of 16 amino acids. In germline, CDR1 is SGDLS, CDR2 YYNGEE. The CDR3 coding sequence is TGTGCCAGCAGCGTAGTAAGCGGGGGGCCGGGGAATGAGCAGTTCTTC. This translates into CASSVVSGGPGNEQFF.

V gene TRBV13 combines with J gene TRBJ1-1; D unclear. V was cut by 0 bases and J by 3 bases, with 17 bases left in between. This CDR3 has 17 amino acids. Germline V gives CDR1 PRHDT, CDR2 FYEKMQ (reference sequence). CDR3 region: CASSLGLGTTRDTEAFF. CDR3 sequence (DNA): TGTGCCAGCAGCTTAGGCCTTGGTACTACACGGGACACTGAAGCTTTCTTT. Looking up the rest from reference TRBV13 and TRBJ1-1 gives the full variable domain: AAGVIQSPRHLIKEKRETATLKCYPIPRHDTVYWYQQGPGQDPQFLISFYEKMQSDKGSIPDRFSAQQFSDYHSELNMSSLELGDSALYFCASSLGLGTTRDTEAFFGQGTRLTVV.

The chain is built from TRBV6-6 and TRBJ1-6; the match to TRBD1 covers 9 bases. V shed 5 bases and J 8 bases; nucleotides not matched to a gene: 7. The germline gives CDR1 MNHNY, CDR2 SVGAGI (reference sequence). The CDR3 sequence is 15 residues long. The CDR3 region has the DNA TGTGCCAGCAGTCGATCGGGACAGGGATATTCACCCCTCCACTTT. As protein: CASSRSGQGYSPLHF.

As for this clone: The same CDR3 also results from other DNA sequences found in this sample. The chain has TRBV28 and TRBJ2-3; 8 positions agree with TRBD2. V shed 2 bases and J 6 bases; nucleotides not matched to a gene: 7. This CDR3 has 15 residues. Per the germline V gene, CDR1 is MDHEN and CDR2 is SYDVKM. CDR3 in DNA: TGTGCCAGCAGTTTAGGGGGCGGGGGGACGGATACGCAGTATTTT. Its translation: CASSLGGGGTDTQYF.

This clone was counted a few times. DNA of the CDR3: TGTGCCAGCAGCTTAGCTTGGCACGAGCAGTACTTC. Its protein product is CASSLAWHEQYF. The rearrangement joins TRBV7-9 to TRBJ2-7; D gene uncertain. The germline V gene encodes CDR1 SEHNR and CDR2 FQNEAQ (reference sequence). The CDR3 is made up of 12 amino acids. V dropped 0 bases and J dropped 5 bases, with 5 bases sitting between them.

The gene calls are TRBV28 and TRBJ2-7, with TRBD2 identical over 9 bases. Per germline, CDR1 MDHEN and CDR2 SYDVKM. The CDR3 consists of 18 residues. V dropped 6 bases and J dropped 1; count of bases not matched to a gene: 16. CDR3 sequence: CASSHLWAGGSLSYEQYF. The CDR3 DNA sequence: TGTGCCAGCAGCCACCTTTGGGCGGGGGGGTCCCTTTCCTACGAGCAGTACTTC. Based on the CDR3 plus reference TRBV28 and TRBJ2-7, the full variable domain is DVKVTQSSRYLVKRTGEKVFLECVQDMDHENMFWYRQDPGLGLRLIYFSYDVKMKEKGDIPEGYSVSREKKERFSLILESASTNQTSMYLCASSHLWAGGSLSYEQYFGPGTRLTVT.

CDR3 nucleotides: TGTGCCAGCAGCTCGGGACAGAGCACAGATACGCAGTATTTT. Protein: CASSSGQSTDTQYF. The rearrangement links TRBV7-9 to TRBJ2-3; TRBD1 matches 7 bases. Germline CDR1 is SEHNR and CDR2 is FQNEAQ (reference sequence). Trimming cost V 4 bases and J 0 bases; bases outside gene matches: 1. The CDR3 is 14 residues long.

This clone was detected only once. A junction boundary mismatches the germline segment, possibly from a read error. The CDR3 reads CASSRDRGYYEKYF. CDR3 nucleotides: TGTGCCAGCAGCCGGGACAGGGGCTACTACGAGAAGTACTTC. J is TRBJ2-7 and V is TRBV7-2, with 10 bases lining up with TRBD1. Germline values: CDR1 SGHTA, CDR2 FQGNSA. This CDR3 comprises 14 residues.

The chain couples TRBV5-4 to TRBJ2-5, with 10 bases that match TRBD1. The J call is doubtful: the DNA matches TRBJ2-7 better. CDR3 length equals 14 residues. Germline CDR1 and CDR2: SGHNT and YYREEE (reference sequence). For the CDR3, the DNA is TGTGCCAGCACCCCGACAGGGGGCCCTTACGAGCAGTACTTC. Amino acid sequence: CASTPTGGPYEQYF.

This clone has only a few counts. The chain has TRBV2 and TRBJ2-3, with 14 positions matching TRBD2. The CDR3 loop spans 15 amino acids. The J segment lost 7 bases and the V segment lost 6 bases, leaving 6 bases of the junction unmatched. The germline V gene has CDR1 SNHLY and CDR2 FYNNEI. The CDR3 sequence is CASSQGLAGAHTQYF. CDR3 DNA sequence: TGTGCCAGCAGCCAGGGACTAGCGGGGGCGCATACGCAGTATTTT.

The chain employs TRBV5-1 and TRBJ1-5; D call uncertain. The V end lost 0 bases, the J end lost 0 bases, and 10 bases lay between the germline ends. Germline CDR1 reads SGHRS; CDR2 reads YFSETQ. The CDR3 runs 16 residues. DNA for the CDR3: TGCGCCAGCAGCTTGGGAGGGCTGAATAGCAATCAGCCCCAGCATTTT. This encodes CASSLGGLNSNQPQHF.

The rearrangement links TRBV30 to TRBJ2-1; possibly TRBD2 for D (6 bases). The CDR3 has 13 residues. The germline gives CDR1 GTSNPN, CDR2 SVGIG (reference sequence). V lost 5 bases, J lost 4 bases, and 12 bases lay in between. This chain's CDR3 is CAWGWDSYNEQFF. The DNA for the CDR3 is TGTGCCTGGGGGTGGGACTCTTACAATGAGCAGTTCTTC.

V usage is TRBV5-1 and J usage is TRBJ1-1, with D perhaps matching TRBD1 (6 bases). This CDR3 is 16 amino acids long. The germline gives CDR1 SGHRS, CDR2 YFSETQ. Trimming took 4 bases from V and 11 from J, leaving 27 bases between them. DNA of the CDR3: TGCGCCAGCAGCCCGAAAGTAGATGTCGGGGGGCCTGGGGCTTTCTTT. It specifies CASSPKVDVGGPGAFF.

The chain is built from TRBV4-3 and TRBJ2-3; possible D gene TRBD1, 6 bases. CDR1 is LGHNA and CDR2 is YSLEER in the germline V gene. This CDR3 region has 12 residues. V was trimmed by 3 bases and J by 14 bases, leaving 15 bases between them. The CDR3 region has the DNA TGCGCCAGCAGCCACGCTAGGGGGAGTAGGTATTTT. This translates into CASSHARGSRYF.

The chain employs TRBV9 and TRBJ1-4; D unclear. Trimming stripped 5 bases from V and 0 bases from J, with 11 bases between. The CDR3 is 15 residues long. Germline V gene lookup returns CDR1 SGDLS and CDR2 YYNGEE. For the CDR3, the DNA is TGTGCCAGCAGAAGGACGGGATCAACTAATGAAAAACTGTTTTTT. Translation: CASRRTGSTNEKLFF.